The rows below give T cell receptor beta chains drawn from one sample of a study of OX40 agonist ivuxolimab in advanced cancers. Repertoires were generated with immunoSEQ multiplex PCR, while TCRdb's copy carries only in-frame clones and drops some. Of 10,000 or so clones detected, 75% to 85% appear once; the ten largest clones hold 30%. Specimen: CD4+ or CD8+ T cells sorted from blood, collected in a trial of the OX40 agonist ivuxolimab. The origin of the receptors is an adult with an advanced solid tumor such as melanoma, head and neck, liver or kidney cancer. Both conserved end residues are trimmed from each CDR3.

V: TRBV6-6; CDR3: ASSYSAGNYYGYT
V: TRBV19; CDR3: ASSTGTGGAKTQY
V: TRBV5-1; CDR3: ASSLGEGGTGELF
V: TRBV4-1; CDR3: ASSLNGGQLF
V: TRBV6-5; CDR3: ASSYGTGNEKLF
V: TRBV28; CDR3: ASSPQGLAGAYEQY
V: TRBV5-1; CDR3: ASSFGLAGTDTQY
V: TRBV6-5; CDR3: ASKPAGGPYEQY
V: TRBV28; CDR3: ASSRTGVTGNTIY
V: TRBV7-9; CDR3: ASTHGAGANVLT
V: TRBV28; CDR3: ASSLIGRDEQY
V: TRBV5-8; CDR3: ASSFRSYEQY
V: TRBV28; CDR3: ASSFSGTGGSDEQY
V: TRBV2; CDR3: ASSQGSRFPSHEQY
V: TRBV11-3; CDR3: ASNTRGGETQY
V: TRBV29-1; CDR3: SVYGSDRGTEAF
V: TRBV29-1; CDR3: SVVGVYYNEQF
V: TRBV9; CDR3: ASSPYYSGNSYNEQF
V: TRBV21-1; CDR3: ASSKGRRLNTEAF
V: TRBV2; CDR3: ASRGRIIYEQY
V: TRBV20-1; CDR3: SAYNEQF
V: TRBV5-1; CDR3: ASSLLVYNEQF
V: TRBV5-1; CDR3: ASSPELTGTGFRDEQY
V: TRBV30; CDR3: ARSTERGEAF
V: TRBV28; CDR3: ASRTGRLSYEQY
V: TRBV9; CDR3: ASSISDSPSSYEQY
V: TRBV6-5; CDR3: ASSIGTASYEQY
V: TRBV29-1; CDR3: SAQGREDIQY
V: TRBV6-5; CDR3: ASSYLLTDTQY
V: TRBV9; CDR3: ASSVSGSPGNTIY
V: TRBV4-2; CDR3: ASSQGVTTTEAF
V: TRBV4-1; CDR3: ASSKEDREWETQY
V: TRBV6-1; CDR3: ASSEIIGTGGGYGYT
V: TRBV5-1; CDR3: ASSPGVGLGYNEQF